What follows describes a single T cell receptor beta chain. Its target is not known. One end of the junction fails to match germline, which may point to a read error. All donors participated as healthy donors of bone marrow. Use of 60 Vbeta and 13 Jbeta primers characterized the PCR. Method: immunoSEQ multiplex PCR; TCRdb's copy keeps in-frame clones and lacks some. Counted here are under 150,000 clones, roughly four fifths occurring once; the ten biggest clones make up over 4.5%. This entry comes from a study of cytomegalovirus exposure and HLA in healthy donors. Overall study results and limits: Earlier analysis found most TCR beta V segments productive about 87% or about 30% of the time. Highly shared sequence variants in one cluster were likely a sequencing artifact.

Germline CDR1 MNHEY, CDR2 SMNVEV (reference sequence). The CDR3 covers 13 residues. The rearrangement joins TRBV27 to TRBJ2-6; the D is unclear. Sequenced material: PBMCs. This clonotype was sampled from a woman aged 40 to 50 in good health and CMV-seropositive. CDR3 nucleotide sequence: TGTGCCAGCAGTCTATCTGGGGCCAACGTCCTGACTTTC. It is translated as CASSLSGANVLTF.